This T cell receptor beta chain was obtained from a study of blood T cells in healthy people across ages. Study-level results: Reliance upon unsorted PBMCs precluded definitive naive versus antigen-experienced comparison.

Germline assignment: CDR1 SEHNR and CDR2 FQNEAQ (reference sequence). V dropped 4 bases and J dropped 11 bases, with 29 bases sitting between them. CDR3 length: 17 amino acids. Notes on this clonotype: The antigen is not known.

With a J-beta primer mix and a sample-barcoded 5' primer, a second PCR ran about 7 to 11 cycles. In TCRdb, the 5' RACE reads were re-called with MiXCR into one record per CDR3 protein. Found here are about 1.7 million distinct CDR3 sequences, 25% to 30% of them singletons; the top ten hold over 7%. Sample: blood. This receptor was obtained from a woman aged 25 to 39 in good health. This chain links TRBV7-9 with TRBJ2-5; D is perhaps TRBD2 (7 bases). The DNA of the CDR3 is TGTGCCAGCAGCTCCACCGACGGGGGGCCCCAGGGCGATGAGCAGTACTTC. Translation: CASSSTDGGPQGDEQYF.